These 27 T cell receptor beta chains were all obtained from the same sample, sequenced in a study of blood T cells in healthy people across ages. A second PCR of roughly 7 to 11 cycles used a sample-barcoded 5' primer and a J-beta primer mix. Using its own MiXCR run on the 5' RACE reads, TCRdb lists one record per CDR3 protein. The table lists 550,000 to 600,000 distinct CDR3 sequences, 27% of them singletons. The sequencing input was blood. These receptors all come from an older woman in good health.

This clonotype was seen ten or more times. The V call is TRBV4-3, the J call TRBJ2-1, with TRBD1 as a possible D gene (6 bases). Germline V gene data show CDR1 as LGHNA and CDR2 as YSLEER. CDR3 length: 16 residues. V lost 3 bases to trimming and J lost 0 bases, with 12 bases between them. This CDR3 is CASSHELGGSYNEQFF. The CDR3 DNA sequence: TGCGCCAGCAGCCACGAACTAGGGGGCTCCTACAATGAGCAGTTCTTC.

The chain recombines TRBV12-3 or TRBV12-4 with TRBJ1-1; 8 bases line up with TRBD1. J gave up 1 base and V 1 base, and 5 bases lay outside the gene matches. CDR3 length: 16 residues. This CDR3 is CASSLVTGAWNTEAFF. The CDR3 DNA sequence: TGTGCCAGCAGTTTAGTGACAGGGGCTTGGAACACTGAAGCTTTCTTT.

Only a few counts were recorded for this clonotype. The rearrangement uses TRBV6-4 and TRBJ2-3; possibly TRBD1 or TRBD2 for D (5 bases each). The ends were cut back, 5 bases at V and 6 bases at J, with 12 bases in the middle. The CDR3 sequence is 13 residues long. Germline loops: CDR1 MRHNA, CDR2 SNTAGT. CDR3 region: CASSRDPLDTQYF. The CDR3 DNA is TGTGCCAGCAGTAGGGACCCCTTGGATACGCAGTATTTT.

This clonotype was seen a few times. The chain is built from TRBV12-3 or TRBV12-4 and TRBJ1-5, with D possibly matching TRBD1 (5 bases). This CDR3 comprises 15 residues. V was trimmed by 6 bases and J by 2 bases, leaving 14 bases between them. This CDR3 reads CASRTSGGGNQPQHF. The CDR3 nucleotides are TGTGCCAGCAGAACCTCTGGGGGTGGCAATCAGCCCCAGCATTTT.

There are many counts of this clonotype. The CDR3 nucleotides read TGTGCCAGCAGCCAAGCCCTAGCGGGAACTTCCTACGAGCAGTACTTC. Translating gives CASSQALAGTSYEQYF. The chain combines TRBV4-2 with TRBJ2-7; 9 bases agree with TRBD2. Germline CDR1 is LGHNA and CDR2 is YNFKEQ. The CDR3 is 16 residues long. V lost 1 base to trimming and J lost 1 base; unmatched junction nucleotides: 5.

The CDR3 DNA reads TGTGCCAGCAGCCCCCGGGGGGGGTCCAAAAACATTCAGTACTTC. Protein product: CASSPRGGSKNIQYF. J is TRBJ2-4 and V is TRBV7-2; 8 bases match TRBD2. CDR3 length: 15 amino acids. The germline V gene has CDR1 SGHTA and CDR2 FQGNSA. V dropped 5 bases and J dropped 2; count of bases not matched to a gene: 5.

The chain recombines TRBV15 with TRBJ1-2, with TRBD1 matching over 8 bases. The CDR3 loop spans 15 amino acids. The junction had 7 bases not matched to a gene; V was cut back by 3 bases and J by 4 bases. Per the germline V gene, CDR1 is LNHNV and CDR2 is YYDKDF (reference sequence). This chain's CDR3 is CATSRAGQAVYGYTF. Written as DNA, the CDR3 is TGTGCCACCAGCAGGGCGGGACAGGCGGTCTATGGCTACACCTTC.

This clonotype was seen a few times. V gene TRBV2 combines with J gene TRBJ1-5; D call uncertain. The CDR3 is made up of 12 amino acids. Looked up from germline, CDR1 is SNHLY and CDR2 is FYNNEI. The ends were cut back, 6 bases at V and 6 bases at J, with 9 bases in the middle. The CDR3 DNA is TGTGCCAGCAGCCAGAAGGCTCAGCCCCAGCATTTT. Amino acid sequence: CASSQKAQPQHF.

As DNA, the CDR3 is TGTGCCACCAGGTTAGCGGGGAAAGAGACCCAGTACTTC. Translation: CATRLAGKETQYF. V is TRBV6-2 or TRBV6-3 and J is TRBJ2-5; 8 bases are a match to TRBD2. Trimming removed 10 bases from V and 3 bases from J; junction bases left unmatched: 7. This CDR3 spans 13 amino acids. Germline CDR1 reads MNHEY; CDR2 reads SVGEGT.

The rearrangement uses TRBV5-1 and TRBJ2-5; 8 positions match TRBD1. The DNA end favors TRBJ2-7, so the J call may be wrong. Looked up from germline, CDR1 is SGHRS and CDR2 is YFSETQ. The CDR3 has 14 amino acids. The CDR3 sequence: CASSTQGEGYEQYF. For the CDR3, the DNA is TGCGCCAGCAGCACACAGGGGGAAGGGTACGAGCAGTACTTC.

This clonotype was recorded a few times. The genes are TRBV7-2 and TRBJ2-6; D assignment may be TRBD1 or TRBD2 (5 bases each). V was cut by 4 bases and J by 4 bases, with 20 bases left in between. The CDR3 is 18 amino acids. Germline CDR1 and CDR2: SGHTA and FQGNSA. CDR3 sequence: CASSSGGNVWMGANVLTF. CDR3 nucleotides: TGTGCCAGCAGCTCTGGGGGTAATGTGTGGATGGGGGCCAACGTCCTGACTTTC.

This clonotype has only a few counts. The chain joins TRBV12-5 to TRBJ2-5; TRBD2 might be the D (5 bases). CDR3 length equals 12 residues. The ends were cut back, 5 bases at V and 3 bases at J, with 7 bases in the middle. Germline CDR1 LGHNT, CDR2 FRNRAP. The CDR3 DNA sequence: TGTGCTAGTGGTCGGACTGAAGAGACCCAGTACTTC. It specifies CASGRTEETQYF.

This clonotype turned up a few times. The chain recombines TRBV5-1 with TRBJ2-5, with 8 nucleotides matching TRBD2. The CDR3 has 15 amino acids. Germline CDR1 and CDR2: SGHRS and YFSETQ. The V gene end was trimmed by 4 bases and the J gene end by 5 bases; junction bases not matched to a gene: 10. The CDR3: CASSEPGGAVETQYF. CDR3 bases: TGCGCCAGCAGCGAACCCGGGGGGGCCGTGGAGACCCAGTACTTC. Full variable domain (remainder filled in from reference TRBV5-1 and TRBJ2-5): KAGVTQTPRYLIKTRGQQVTLSCSPISGHRSVSWYQQTPGQGLQFLFEYFSETQRNKGNFPGRFSGRQFSNSRSEMNVSTLELGDSALYLCASSEPGGAVETQYFGPGTRLLVL.

The rearrangement joins TRBV12-3 or TRBV12-4 to TRBJ1-4; 10 nucleotides align to TRBD1. V was clipped by 5 bases and J by 8 bases; unmatched bases: 5. The CDR3 covers 14 residues. The CDR3: CASSRQGAREKLFF. CDR3 coding DNA: TGTGCCAGCAGTAGACAGGGGGCGCGGGAAAAACTGTTTTTT.

V and J are TRBV28 and TRBJ1-1; D gene unclear. The CDR3 contains 14 residues. CDR1 and CDR2 from the germline V gene are MDHEN and SYDVKM. Trimming took 2 bases from V and 10 from J, leaving 17 bases between them. The CDR3 reads CASSLNSPGVVAFF. The DNA for the CDR3 is TGTGCCAGCAGTTTAAACTCACCTGGCGTCGTAGCTTTCTTT.

This chain joins TRBV4-3 and TRBJ1-2; D gene ambiguous. V was cut by 0 bases and J by 6 bases, with 11 bases left in between. CDR1 and CDR2 (germline): LGHNA, YSLEER. The CDR3 length is 14 residues. The CDR3 DNA reads TGCGCCAGCAGCCAAGATGTGCCGGCGAATGGCTACACCTTC. Amino acid sequence: CASSQDVPANGYTF.

The genes are TRBV21-1 and TRBJ1-2; the table assigns TRBD1, which was not confirmed against the DNA. TRBV21-1 is annotated as a pseudogene. CDR3 length: 12 amino acids. The CDR3 reads CASSSRDYGYTF. CDR3 coding DNA: TGTGCCAGCAGTTCCCGGGACTATGGCTACACCTTC.

This clonotype was seen a few times. The CDR3 loop reads CASSPLTETQYF. DNA for the CDR3: TGTGCCAGCAGCCCCCTGACTGAGACCCAGTACTTC. This chain connects TRBV5-8 to TRBJ2-5; unclear D gene. The ends were cut back, 4 bases at V and 5 bases at J, with 9 bases in the middle. The CDR3 consists of 12 residues. Germline values: CDR1 SGHTS, CDR2 YDEGEE.

This clonotype has a handful of counts. CDR3 DNA sequence: TGCAGTGCTTCCGGACTAGCGGGGACCCACAATGAGCAGTTCTTC. Encoded protein: CSASGLAGTHNEQFF. The V call is TRBV20-1, the J call TRBJ2-1; 12 nucleotides line up with TRBD2. CDR3 length equals 15 residues. Germline V gene data show CDR1 as DFQATT and CDR2 as SNEGSKA (reference sequence). J lost 5 bases, V lost 5 bases, and 7 bases had no gene match.

The chain is built from TRBV5-1 and TRBJ2-1; possibly TRBD1 or TRBD2 for D (5 bases each). V was pared by 0 bases and J by 14 bases, with 12 bases between. The CDR3 length is 12 residues. CDR1 is SGHRS and CDR2 is YFSETQ in the germline V gene. CDR3 loop: CASSLGTGPEFF. The DNA for the CDR3 is TGCGCCAGCAGCTTGGGAACGGGACCAGAGTTCTTC.

This chain uses TRBV4-2 with TRBJ2-7, with TRBD1 matching 10 bases. J gave up 3 bases and V 4 bases, and 12 bases lay outside the gene matches. Germline loops: CDR1 LGHNA, CDR2 YNFKEQ. This CDR3 has 17 amino acids. The DNA of the CDR3 is TGTGCCAGCAGCCGGGAGAGAGGGACAGGGGACTTCTACGAGCAGTACTTC. Its translation: CASSRERGTGDFYEQYF.

This clonotype was seen a handful of times. The chain couples TRBV7-3 to TRBJ2-3; D is perhaps TRBD2 (6 bases). The CDR3 covers 14 residues. With 1 base removed from V and 5 bases from J, the gap between germline ends came to 10 bases. CDR1 SGHTA and CDR2 FQGTGA come from the germline V gene. The CDR3 sequence is CASSLNGGVDTQYF. CDR3 nucleotide sequence: TGTGCCAGCAGCTTAAACGGGGGAGTAGATACGCAGTATTTT.

The CDR3 nucleotides are TGTGCCAGCAGCTTTGCGGGACGGGAAGCTTTCTTT. Translation gives CASSFAGREAFF. This sequence joins TRBV7-2 and TRBJ1-1; possible D gene TRBD1, 5 bases. The CDR3 is made up of 12 amino acids. Trimming shortened V by 3 bases and J by 8 bases, and 10 bases separated the two germline ends. Germline CDR1 and CDR2: SGHTA and FQGNSA.

A few counts support this clonotype. This rearrangement joins TRBV4-3 to TRBJ2-3; 11 positions match TRBD2. CDR3 length: 15 amino acids. Germline V gives CDR1 LGHNA, CDR2 YSLEER. V gave up 4 bases and J gave up 2 bases; unmatched junction bases: 2. In DNA form, the CDR3 reads TGCGCCAGCAGCCCGGGACTAGCGGTCACAGATACGCAGTATTTT. Encoded protein: CASSPGLAVTDTQYF.

This clonotype has just a few counts. The rearrangement uses TRBV5-1 and TRBJ2-1; D might be TRBD2 (6 bases). This CDR3 contains 16 residues. The V gene lost 2 bases and the J gene lost 6 bases, with 18 bases spanning the gap. Germline CDR1 is SGHRS and CDR2 is YFSETQ. CDR3 sequence (DNA): TGCGCCAGCAGCTTTCTCGGGGGAACATTGAGCAATGAGCAGTTCTTC. Its protein product is CASSFLGGTLSNEQFF.

This clonotype has just a few counts. The V and J genes are TRBV19 and TRBJ2-1, with 10 positions matching TRBD2. Near its end, the DNA agrees better with TRBJ2-7, so the J call may be wrong. Germline-derived CDR1 and CDR2 are LNHDA and SQIVND (reference sequence). This CDR3 is 15 amino acids long. CDR3 protein: CASSGAGTSEYEQYF. CDR3 coding DNA: TGTGCCAGTTCCGGGGCAGGGACTAGCGAGTACGAGCAGTACTTC.

V usage is TRBV29-1 and J usage is TRBJ1-1; 10 bases are shared with TRBD1. From germline, CDR1 is SQVTM and CDR2 ANQGSEA. The length of the CDR3 is 14 residues. V lost 4 bases and J lost 3; bases outside the gene matches: 5. The CDR3 loop reads CSVVTGGADTEAFF. CDR3 bases: TGCAGCGTTGTGACAGGGGGCGCGGACACTGAAGCTTTCTTT.